This T cell receptor beta chain was identified during a study of T cells in Graves' hyperthyroidism and ophthalmopathy. The CDR3 totals 14 residues. Germline V gene lookup returns CDR1 MNHEY and CDR2 SVGAGI. Trimming removed 5 bases from V and 5 bases from J, with 13 bases in between. Study-level findings and limits: Among clonotypes expanded in thyroid above 0.001, most were also found in blood. The model made its ophthalmopathy prediction, and onset followed a median around 6.9 months later. Stable hyperthyroidism and ophthalmopathy were separated using 13 V-J signatures.

TCR beta CDR3 regions were amplified from RNA transcripts. RT-PCR in the first round (using the HTBI primer set) targeted the TCR CDR3. A single record per CDR3 protein comes from TCRdb applying MiXCR to the multiplex PCR reads. The data contain roughly 500,000 distinct CDR3 sequences, under 60% of them seen just once; the ten biggest clones take up around 20%. Uncontrolled infection, other autoimmune disease, pregnancy or lactation barred patients from enrollment. Many counts were recorded for this clonotype. The antigen is undetermined. This TCR was recovered from an adult woman with Graves' disease, either hyperthyroidism or ophthalmopathy (not recorded which). J is TRBJ1-5 and V is TRBV6-5; maybe TRBD1 (6 bases). Sequenced sample: peripheral blood or thyroid tissue (not recorded which). CDR3 loop: CASSTYEGDQPQHF. The CDR3 DNA sequence: TGTGCCAGCAGTACATATGAGGGGGATCAGCCCCAGCATTTT.